The T cell receptor beta chain described here comes from a study of CD8 T cells in ankylosing spondylitis. Study-wide findings and caveats: There was reportedly significant enrichment of clones that were disease-linked in matched ankylosing spondylitis synovial fluid. There was a TCR beta motif, made of eight highly homologous variants, that appeared characteristic of ankylosing spondylitis blood.

With 6 bases removed from V and 2 bases from J, the gap between germline ends came to 19 bases. Per the germline V gene, CDR1 is MNHNS and CDR2 is SASEGT. CDR3 size: 16 residues. TCRdb passed the 5' RACE reads through MiXCR, listing each CDR3 protein once. The sample holds approximately 350,000 distinct CDR3 sequences; roughly 14% are singletons and the top ten take about 1.1%. As for this clonotype: Antigen: not known.

The rearrangement uses TRBV6-1 and TRBJ2-5; TRBD1 or TRBD2 may be the D gene (5 bases each). This receptor was identified in a male donor with ankylosing spondylitis or in good health (not recorded which). Source material: blood, either unsorted or a sorted T cell fraction (not recorded which). CDR3 region: CASSAFPRGHQETQYF. Written as DNA, the CDR3 is TGTGCCAGCAGCGCCTTCCCCCGGGGCCATCAAGAGACCCAGTACTTC.